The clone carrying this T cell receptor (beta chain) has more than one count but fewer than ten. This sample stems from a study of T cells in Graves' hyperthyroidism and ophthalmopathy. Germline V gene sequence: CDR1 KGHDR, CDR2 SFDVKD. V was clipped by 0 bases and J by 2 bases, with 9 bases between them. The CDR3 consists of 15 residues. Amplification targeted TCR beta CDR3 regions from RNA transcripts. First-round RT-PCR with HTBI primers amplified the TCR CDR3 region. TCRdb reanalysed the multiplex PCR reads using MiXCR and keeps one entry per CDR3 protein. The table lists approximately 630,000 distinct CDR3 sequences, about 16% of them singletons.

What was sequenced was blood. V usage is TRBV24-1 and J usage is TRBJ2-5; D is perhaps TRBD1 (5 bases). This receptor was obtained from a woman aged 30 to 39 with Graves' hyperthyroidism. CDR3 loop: CATSDLGAGQETQYF. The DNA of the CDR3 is TGTGCCACCAGTGATTTGGGGGCAGGGCAAGAGACCCAGTACTTC.